The clone carrying this TCR beta chain was detected a few times. This CDR3 is also generated by other DNA sequences in the sample. The sample comes from a study of blood T cell repertoires in COVID-19. Those enrolled, adults aged about 18 to 95 years, came from under 25 US areas. Method: immunoSEQ multiplex PCR; TCRdb's copy keeps in-frame clones and lacks some. The sample shows over 350,000 clones, approximately 88% of them seen only once. This clonotype was obtained from a woman in her thirties with acute COVID-19. The sequenced sample consisted of PBMCs or T cells enriched from blood (not recorded which).

CDR3: CASSDRSNQPQHF. The CDR3 bases are TGTGCCAGCAGTGACAGGAGCAATCAGCCCCAGCATTTT. The chain couples TRBV2 to TRBJ1-5, with no clear D. CDR1 and CDR2 from the germline V gene are SNHLY and FYNNEI. The CDR3 loop spans 13 amino acids. Trimming took 3 bases from V and 1 from J, leaving 4 bases between them.